These T cell receptor beta chains were read from a single sample in a study of blood T cells in healthy people across ages. TCRdb analysed the 5' RACE reads with MiXCR anew, one entry per CDR3 protein. The table shows more than 650,000 distinct CDR3 sequences, with 20% to 30% occurring only once. In addition, the sample was reused for a study of T cells of mothers and their children.

The sample was blood. These receptors were obtained from a boy aged 5-17 years in good health. CDR3s include the opening cysteine and the closing phenylalanine or tryptophan. The D gene is left open where the match is weak. Size values are once, few and many counts, or a class for expanded clones, and some rows have none.

few	15	TRBD2	TRBV5-1	TRBJ2-1	TGCGCCAGCAGCACAGGACTAGCGGATCACAATGAGCAGTTCTTC	CASSTGLADHNEQFF
-	14	-	TRBV20-1	TRBJ2-1	TGCAGTGCTAGAGCGGCGAGCTCCTACAATGAGCAGTTCTTC	CSARAASSYNEQFF
few	14	TRBD1	TRBV7-8	TRBJ1-2	TGTGCCAGCAGCTACAGGGCAGGGGGGTATGGCTACACCTTC	CASSYRAGGYGYTF
-	15	TRBD1	TRBV5-1	TRBJ2-7	TGCGCCAGCAGCCACCAGGGACAGGGTCAAGGTGAGCAGTACTTC	CASSHQGQGQGEQYF
-	13	TRBD1	TRBV12-3/TRBV12-4	TRBJ1-4	TGTGCCAGCAGTTTAGACAGGGGGGAAAAACTGTTTTTT	CASSLDRGEKLFF
-	14	TRBD2	TRBV6-2/TRBV6-3	TRBJ2-1	TGTGCCAGCAAGGGACTAGCGCGGAACAATGAGCAGTTCTTC	CASKGLARNNEQFF
many	13	TRBD1	TRBV12-3/TRBV12-4	TRBJ2-7	TGTGCCAGCAGTTTAGACAGGGGCCACGAGCAGTACTTC	CASSLDRGHEQYF
many	14	-	TRBV7-9	TRBJ2-2	TGTGCCAGCAGCTCCAACCTAGTCGCCGGGGAGCTGTTTTTT	CASSSNLVAGELFF
many	14	-	TRBV7-3	TRBJ2-1	TGTGCCAGCAGCCCCCGGGCTACCTACAATGAGCAGTTCTTC	CASSPRATYNEQFF
once	15	-	TRBV4-1	TRBJ1-6	TGCGCCAGCAGCCCGGCGGCAGGGACTCCATCACCCCTCCACTTT	CASSPAAGTPSPLHF
-	14	-	TRBV7-9	TRBJ2-3	TGTGCCAGCAGCCCTCAGCGGGTCCAAGATACGCAGTATTTT	CASSPQRVQDTQYF
few	13	-	TRBV5-1	TRBJ2-7	TGTGCCAGCAGCTTAGAGCGGACCTACGAGCAGTACTTC	CASSLERTYEQYF
-	14	TRBD2	TRBV12-3/TRBV12-4	TRBJ2-1	TGTGCCAGCAGTCGGGCCGGGGGGGCGAATGAGCAGTTCTTC	CASSRAGGANEQFF
-	14	-	TRBV19	TRBJ1-2	TGTGCCAGTACCGGGGACGGGCGTAACTATGGCTACACCTTC	CASTGDGRNYGYTF
-	17	-	TRBV7-8	TRBJ1-6	TGTGTCAGCAGCTTAGGGGCCAGGGGTCCCTATAATTCACCCCTCCACTTT	CVSSLGARGPYNSPLHF
many	15	TRBD1	TRBV4-1	TRBJ2-7	TGTGCCAGCAGCCAGGGACAGGGTGGATCCTACGAGCAGTACTTC	CASSQGQGGSYEQYF
-	15	TRBD1	TRBV7-3	TRBJ1-4	TGTGCCAGCAGCCCGACCGGACAGGGGTATGAAAAACTGTTTTTT	CASSPTGQGYEKLFF
many	13	-	TRBV12-3/TRBV12-4	TRBJ1-5	TGTGCCAGCAGTCCCCAGGGAGATCAGCCCCAGCATTTT	CASSPQGDQPQHF
-	14	-	TRBV6-6	TRBJ2-7	TGTGCCAGCAGTTACTTGTCGGACGGCTACGAGCAGTACTTC	CASSYLSDGYEQYF
-	15	TRBD1	TRBV9	TRBJ2-4	TGTGCCAGCAGCGTAGACCCAGGGGGCAGGAACATTCAGTACTTC	CASSVDPGGRNIQYF
-	15	-	TRBV30	TRBJ1-4	TGTGCCTGGAGTGCACCGCGGGACCGAGGGGAAAAACTGTTTTTT	CAWSAPRDRGEKLFF
-	16	TRBD2	TRBV28	TRBJ2-1	TGTGCCAGCAGTTTCGGCGGGACTAGCGGATCGGATGAGCAGTTCTTC	CASSFGGTSGSDEQFF
-	14	TRBD2	TRBV20-1	TRBJ2-2	TGCAGTGCTACGGGACTAGTAAACACCGGGGAGCTGTTTTTT	CSATGLVNTGELFF
once	14	-	TRBV20-1	TRBJ1-4	TGCAGTGCTAGAGGGCCGGGCGCGATTGAAAAACTGTTTTTT	CSARGPGAIEKLFF
-	13	TRBD1	TRBV7-9	TRBJ1-2	TGTGCCAGCAGCTTAAACGACAGGGTTGGCTACACCTTC	CASSLNDRVGYTF
few	16	-	TRBV9	TRBJ2-7	TGTGCCAGCAGCGCGGTCCGGGACACTAGCTCCTACGAGCAGTACTTC	CASSAVRDTSSYEQYF
-	18	TRBD1	TRBV6-5	TRBJ2-3	TGTGCCAGCAGTTACTCGAAGAGGGGACAGGGATTTGGAGATACGCAGTATTTT	CASSYSKRGQGFGDTQYF
-	14	-	TRBV6-5	TRBJ1-5	TGTGCCAGCATCGGGACGGATAGCAATCAGCCCCAGCATTTT	CASIGTDSNQPQHF
few	15	TRBD1	TRBV5-1	TRBJ1-6	TGCGCCAGCAGCTTGGGGACAGGAATTAATTCACCCCTCCACTTT	CASSLGTGINSPLHF
-	16	-	TRBV6-2/TRBV6-3	TRBJ2-1	TGTGCCAGCAGTGACCCTGCGGGGTCTTCCTACAATGAGCAGTTCTTC	CASSDPAGSSYNEQFF
-	16	TRBD1	TRBV7-6	TRBJ1-6	TGTGCCAGCAGCCACGGACAGGGAAGGAATAATTCACCCCTCCACTTT	CASSHGQGRNNSPLHF
-	16	-	TRBV9	TRBJ1-4	TGTGCCAGCAGCGTTGGCGGTCCTGCAACTAATGAAAAACTGTTTTTT	CASSVGGPATNEKLFF
-	14	-	TRBV6-2/TRBV6-3	TRBJ2-7	TGTGCCAGCACCCTACGGAGACACCTCTACGAGCAGTACTTC	CASTLRRHLYEQYF
-	16	-	TRBV18	TRBJ1-5	TGTGCCAGCTCACCACGGGGGGAAAACGGCAATCAGCCCCAGCATTTT	CASSPRGENGNQPQHF
-	15	TRBD2	TRBV12-3/TRBV12-4	TRBJ2-5	TGTGCCAGCAGTCGTGGGACTAGCAGAATGGAGACCCAGTACTTC	CASSRGTSRMETQYF
few	15	-	TRBV3-1	TRBJ1-1	TGTGCCAGCAGCCAATTATTGAACATGAACGCTGAAGCTTTCTTT	CASSQLLNMNAEAFF
-	15	TRBD1	TRBV27	TRBJ2-7	TGTGCCAGCAGTCTAAGGACAGGTTCCAATTACGAGCAGTACTTC	CASSLRTGSNYEQYF
-	20	TRBD1	TRBV14	TRBJ1-5	TGTGCCAGCAGCCAACCTTTCGGACAGGACTTGTTTTATAGCAATCAGCCCCAGCATTTT	CASSQPFGQDLFYSNQPQHF
few	14	-	TRBV5-1	TRBJ2-5	TGCGCCAGCAGCTTGGGGGACCCCGGGGAGACCCAGTACTTC	CASSLGDPGETQYF
few	16	-	TRBV21-1	TRBJ1-2	TGTGCCAGCAGCAAAGTTCCGGGACAGGGTGACTATGGCTACACCTTC	CASSKVPGQGDYGYTF
-	13	-	TRBV30	TRBJ2-7	TGTGCCTGGGATACAGGGTTGTCCTACGAGCAGTACTTC	CAWDTGLSYEQYF
few	14	TRBD1	TRBV24-1	TRBJ2-1	TGTGCCACCAGCTCGGGACAGTCCTACAATGAGCAGTTCTTC	CATSSGQSYNEQFF
few	12	-	TRBV20-1	TRBJ1-2	TGCAGTGTCAGCTCACAGGCGTCTGGCTACACCTTC	CSVSSQASGYTF